This T cell receptor (beta chain) was observed in a study of T cell responses to AZD1222 COVID-19 vaccine. Notes on the study in general: Targets within unmutated variant regions were reportedly found for nearly half of spike-specific TCRs. Spike-spanning, vaccine-associated CD4 TCRs were dominant at 160-218 and 743-854. Every sample of the repertoires postdated the peak T cell response. Following two doses of AZD1222, Spike-specific TCR breadth and depth rose.

The CDR3 is made up of 17 amino acids. V lost 0 bases and J 0 bases, leaving 10 bases between the germline ends. Germline values: CDR1 KGHDR, CDR2 SFDVKD. This clone was seen just once. Antigen specificity is unknown. The repertoire was sequenced with immunoSEQ multiplex PCR; TCRdb's copy has only in-frame clones and lacks some. Found here are 130,000 to 150,000 clones, 85% to 90% of them singletons; the top ten hold 1.6%. This chain connects TRBV24-1 to TRBJ1-4; no definite D call. This receptor was obtained from an adult in good health. The specimen was peripheral blood, collected on day 0 of AZD1222 vaccination. The CDR3 protein is CATSDLDPLTTNEKLFF. The DNA of the CDR3 is TGTGCCACCAGTGATTTGGACCCATTGACAACTAATGAAAAACTGTTTTTT.